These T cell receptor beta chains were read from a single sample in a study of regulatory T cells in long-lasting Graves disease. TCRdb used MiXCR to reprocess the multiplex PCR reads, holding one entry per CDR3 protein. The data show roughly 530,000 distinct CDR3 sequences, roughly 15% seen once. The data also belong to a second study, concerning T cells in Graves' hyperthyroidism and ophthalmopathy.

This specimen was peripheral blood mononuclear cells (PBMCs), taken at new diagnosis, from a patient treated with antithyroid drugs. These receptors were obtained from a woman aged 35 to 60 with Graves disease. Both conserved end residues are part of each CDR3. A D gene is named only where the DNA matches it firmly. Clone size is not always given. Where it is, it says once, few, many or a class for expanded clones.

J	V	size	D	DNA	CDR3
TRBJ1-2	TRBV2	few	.	TGTGCCAGCAACCGAGACTATGGCTACACCTTC	CASNRDYGYTF
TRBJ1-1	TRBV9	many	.	TGTGCCAGCTATGGGGTGGTGGTGTACGGCTTGAACACTGAAGCTTTCTTT	CASYGVVVYGLNTEAFF
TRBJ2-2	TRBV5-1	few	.	TGCGCCAGCAGCTTGACCCCATACACCGGGGAGCTGTTTTTT	CASSLTPYTGELFF
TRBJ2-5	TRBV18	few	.	TGTGCCAGCTCACCTGCGGCGGCGGGAGAGACCCAGTACTTC	CASSPAAAGETQYF
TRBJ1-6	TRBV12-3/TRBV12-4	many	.	TGTGCCAGCAGATCGCCCAGGGGTTATAATTCACCCCTCCACTTT	CASRSPRGYNSPLHF
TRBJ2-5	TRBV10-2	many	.	TGCGCCAGCAGGGGGAACGGTCCTGGAGAGACCCAGTACTTC	CASRGNGPGETQYF
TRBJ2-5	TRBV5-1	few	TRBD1	TGCGCCAGCAGCGCTACAGGGGAAGAGACTCAGTACTTC	CASSATGEETQYF
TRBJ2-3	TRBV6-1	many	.	TGTGCCAGCAGCGTCCTCCTCCACGGCACAGATACGCAGTATTTT	CASSVLLHGTDTQYF
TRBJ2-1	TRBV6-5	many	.	TGTGCCAGCAGTTACTATCCGGAGGGGCTCAATGAGCAGTTCTTC	CASSYYPEGLNEQFF
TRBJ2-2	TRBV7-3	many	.	TGTGCCAGCAGCTCCGCTAGCGTAGGGGAGCTGTTTTTT	CASSSASVGELFF
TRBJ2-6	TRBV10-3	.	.	TGTGCCATCAGTGAGTCTGGGGCCAACGTCCTGACTTTC	CAISESGANVLTF
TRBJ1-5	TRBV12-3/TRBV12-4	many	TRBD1	TGTGCCAGCAGCTCCGGGACAGGGGGCGGCCAGCCCCAGCATTTT	CASSSGTGGGQPQHF
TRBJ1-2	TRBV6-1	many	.	TGTGCCAGCAGTGTGGGATCGGCTGGGGGCGTCTATGGCTACACCTTC	CASSVGSAGGVYGYTF
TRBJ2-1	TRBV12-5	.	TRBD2	TGTGCTAGTGGCAAGGGCGGGGGGGCTTGGTACAATGAGCAGTTCTTC	CASGKGGGAWYNEQFF
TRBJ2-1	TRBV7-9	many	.	TGTGCCAGCAGCTTAGCGAGTCTGGACAATGAGCAGTTCTTC	CASSLASLDNEQFF
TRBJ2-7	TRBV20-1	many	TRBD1	TGCAGTGCTACCCGGACAGGGATATCCTACGAGCAGTACTTC	CSATRTGISYEQYF
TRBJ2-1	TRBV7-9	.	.	TGTGCCAGCACCCCGGAGGGGGCTTGGGATTGGAATGAGCAGTTCTTC	CASTPEGAWDWNEQFF
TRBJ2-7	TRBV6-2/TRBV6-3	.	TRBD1	TGTGCCAGCAGTGTCCAGGACAGGGGCTACGAGCAGTACTTC	CASSVQDRGYEQYF
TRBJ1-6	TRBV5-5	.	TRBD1	TGTGCCAGCAGGGGACAGGACTATAATTCACCCCTCCACTTT	CASRGQDYNSPLHF
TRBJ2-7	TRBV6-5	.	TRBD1	TGTGCCAGCAGTTACTCGGGACAGGTGTACGAGCAGTACTTC	CASSYSGQVYEQYF
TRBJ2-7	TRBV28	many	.	TGTGCCAGCAGTTTTTGGGGGCCCGGAAACGAGCAGTACTTC	CASSFWGPGNEQYF
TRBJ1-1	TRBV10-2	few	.	TGCGCCAGCAGTGGGGGCTCTATAAAAACTGAAGCTTTCTTT	CASSGGSIKTEAFF
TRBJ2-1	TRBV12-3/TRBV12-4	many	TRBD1	TGTGCCAGCAGCCAAGGGGACAGAAACAATGAGCAGTTCTTC	CASSQGDRNNEQFF
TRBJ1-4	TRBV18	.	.	TGTGCCAGCTCAGGAAACACAGGGATCAAGGAAAAACTGTTTTTT	CASSGNTGIKEKLFF
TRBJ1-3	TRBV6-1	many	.	TGTGCCAGCAGTCTCTGGGGCCTCGCGGACGACACCATATATTTT	CASSLWGLADDTIYF
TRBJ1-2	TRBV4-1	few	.	TGCGCCAGCAGCCAAGCAAACAGCTATGGCTACACCTTC	CASSQANSYGYTF
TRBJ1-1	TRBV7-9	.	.	TGTGCCATAGAGGGACTTCAGAGTACTGAAGCTTTCTTT	CAIEGLQSTEAFF